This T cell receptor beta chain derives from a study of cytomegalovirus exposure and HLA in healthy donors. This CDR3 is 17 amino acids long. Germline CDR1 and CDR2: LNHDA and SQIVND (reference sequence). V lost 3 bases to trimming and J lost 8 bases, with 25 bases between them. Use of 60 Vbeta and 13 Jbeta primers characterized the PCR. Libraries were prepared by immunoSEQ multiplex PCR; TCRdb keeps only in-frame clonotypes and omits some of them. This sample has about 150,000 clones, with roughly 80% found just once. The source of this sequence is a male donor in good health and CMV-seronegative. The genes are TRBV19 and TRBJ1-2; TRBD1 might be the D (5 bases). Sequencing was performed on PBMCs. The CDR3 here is CASSIIGVALPEQGYTF. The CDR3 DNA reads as TGTGCCAGTAGTATCATAGGGGTTGCCCTCCCGGAACAAGGCTACACCTTC.